This T cell receptor beta chain was recorded in a study of cytomegalovirus exposure and HLA in healthy donors. Germline lookup yields CDR1 GTSNPN and CDR2 SVGIG (reference sequence). V lost 4 bases and J 2 bases, leaving 9 bases between the germline ends. CDR3 length equals 13 residues. This table comes from immunoSEQ multiplex PCR, and its TCRdb copy is limited to in-frame clones, with some not included. The table lists roughly 150,000 clones, over 85% of them singletons. The sequence was collected from a man aged 18 to 30 in good health and CMV-seropositive. This chain joins TRBV30 and TRBJ2-4; D call uncertain. Material for sequencing was PBMCs. CDR3 nucleotide sequence: TGTGCCTGGAATATTGCTACCAAAAACATTCAGTACTTC. This gives the protein CAWNIATKNIQYF.